Given below is one T cell receptor (beta chain) in context. The antigen is not known. This entry belongs to a study of Graves' ophthalmopathy and Graves' hyperthyroidism. As for the study in general: Ahead of any treatment, peripheral blood was obtained at the initial diagnosis.

Study outcomes and limitations: Most thyroid clonotypes with frequency above 0.001 were detected in blood too. Using a 13-signature model, the authors split ophthalmopathy from stable hyperthyroidism, with roughly 88% sensitivity and approximately 84% specificity.

RNA transcripts yielded amplified TCR beta CDR3 regions. Following a first-round RT-PCR that used HTBI primers, a second-round multiplex PCR was carried out. Each CDR3 protein gets one entry after TCRdb re-called the multiplex PCR reads with MiXCR. The sample comprises about 740,000 distinct CDR3 sequences, roughly two fifths of which are singletons, and roughly 45% rests with the top ten. Germline-derived CDR1 and CDR2 are ENHRY and SYGVKD. The CDR3 is 14 amino acids. Trimming pared 2 bases from V and 1 base from J, leaving 8 bases between. The TCR was taken from an adult man with Graves' ophthalmopathy. The sample was peripheral blood. V usage is TRBV10-3 and J usage is TRBJ1-2; D is possibly TRBD1 (5 bases). For the CDR3, the DNA is TGTGCCATCAGTGAGGCAGGGAGTAACTATGGCTACACCTTC. It encodes CAISEAGSNYGYTF.